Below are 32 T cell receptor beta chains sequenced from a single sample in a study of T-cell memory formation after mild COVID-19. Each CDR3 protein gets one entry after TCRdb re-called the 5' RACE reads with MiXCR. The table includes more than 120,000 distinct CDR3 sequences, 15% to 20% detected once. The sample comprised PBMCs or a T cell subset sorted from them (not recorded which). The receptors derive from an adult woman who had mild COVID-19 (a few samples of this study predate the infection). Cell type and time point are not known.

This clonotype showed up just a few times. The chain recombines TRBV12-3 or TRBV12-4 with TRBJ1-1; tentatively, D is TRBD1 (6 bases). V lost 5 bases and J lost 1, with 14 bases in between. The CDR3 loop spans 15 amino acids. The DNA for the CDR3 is TGTGCCAGCAGTCTATGGACAGATCCGAACACTGAAGCTTTCTTT. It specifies CASSLWTDPNTEAFF.

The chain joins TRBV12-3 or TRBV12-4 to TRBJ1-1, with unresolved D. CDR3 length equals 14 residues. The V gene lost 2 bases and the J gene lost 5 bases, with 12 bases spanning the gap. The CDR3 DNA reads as TGTGCCAGCAGTTTATGGGTGGGGAGTACTGAAGCTTTCTTT. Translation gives CASSLWVGSTEAFF.

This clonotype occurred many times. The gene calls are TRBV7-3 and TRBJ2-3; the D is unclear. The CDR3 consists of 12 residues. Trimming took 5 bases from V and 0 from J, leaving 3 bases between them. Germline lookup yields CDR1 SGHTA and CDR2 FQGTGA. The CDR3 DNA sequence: TGTGCCAGCAGCGCTAGCACAGATACGCAGTATTTT. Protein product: CASSASTDTQYF. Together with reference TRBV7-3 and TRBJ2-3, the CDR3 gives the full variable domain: GAGVSQTPSNKVTEKGKYVELRCDPISGHTALYWYRQSLGQGPEFLIYFQGTGAADDSGLPNDRFFAVRPEGSVSTLKIQRTERGDSAVYLCASSASTDTQYFGPGTRLTVL.

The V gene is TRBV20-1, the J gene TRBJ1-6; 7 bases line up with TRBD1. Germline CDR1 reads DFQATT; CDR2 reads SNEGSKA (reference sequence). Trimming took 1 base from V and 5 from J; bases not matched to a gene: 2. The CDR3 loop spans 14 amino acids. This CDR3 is CSARGDRDNSPLHF. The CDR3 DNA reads TGCAGTGCTAGAGGGGACAGAGATAATTCACCCCTCCACTTT.

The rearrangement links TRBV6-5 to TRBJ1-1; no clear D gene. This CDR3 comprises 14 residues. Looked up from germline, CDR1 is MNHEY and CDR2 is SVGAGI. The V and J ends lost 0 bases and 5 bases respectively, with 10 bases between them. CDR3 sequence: CASSYSSHQTEAFF. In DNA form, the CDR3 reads TGTGCCAGCAGTTACTCGTCCCACCAGACTGAAGCTTTCTTT.

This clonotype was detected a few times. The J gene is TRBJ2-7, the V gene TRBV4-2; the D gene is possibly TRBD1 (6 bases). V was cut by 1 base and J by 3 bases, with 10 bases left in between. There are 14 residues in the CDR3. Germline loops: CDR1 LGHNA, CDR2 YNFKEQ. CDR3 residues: CASSQGQVNYEQYF. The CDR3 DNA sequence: TGTGCCAGCAGCCAAGGACAGGTCAACTACGAGCAGTACTTC.

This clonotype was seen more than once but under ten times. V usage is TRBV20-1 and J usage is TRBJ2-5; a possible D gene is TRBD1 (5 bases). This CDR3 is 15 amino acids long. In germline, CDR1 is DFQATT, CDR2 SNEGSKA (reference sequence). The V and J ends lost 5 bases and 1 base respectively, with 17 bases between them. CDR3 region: CSALSRSGAQETQYF. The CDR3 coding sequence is TGCAGTGCTCTAAGCAGGAGTGGGGCCCAAGAGACCCAGTACTTC.

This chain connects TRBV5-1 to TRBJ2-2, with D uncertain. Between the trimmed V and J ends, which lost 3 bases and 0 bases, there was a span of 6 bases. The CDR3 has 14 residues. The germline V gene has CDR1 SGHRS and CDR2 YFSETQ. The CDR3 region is CASSSPTNTGELFF. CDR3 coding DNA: TGCGCCAGCAGCTCGCCGACGAACACCGGGGAGCTGTTTTTT.

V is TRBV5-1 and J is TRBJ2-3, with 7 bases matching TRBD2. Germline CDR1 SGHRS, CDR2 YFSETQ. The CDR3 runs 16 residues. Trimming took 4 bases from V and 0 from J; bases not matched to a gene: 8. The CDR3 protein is CASSPGGRRSTDTQYF. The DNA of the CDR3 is TGCGCCAGCAGCCCGGGAGGCAGGAGGAGCACAGATACGCAGTATTTT.

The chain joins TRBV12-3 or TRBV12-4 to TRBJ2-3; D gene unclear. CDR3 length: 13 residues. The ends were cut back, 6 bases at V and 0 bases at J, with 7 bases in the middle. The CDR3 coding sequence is TGTGCCAGCAGAAGGGTTAGCACAGATACGCAGTATTTT. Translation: CASRRVSTDTQYF.

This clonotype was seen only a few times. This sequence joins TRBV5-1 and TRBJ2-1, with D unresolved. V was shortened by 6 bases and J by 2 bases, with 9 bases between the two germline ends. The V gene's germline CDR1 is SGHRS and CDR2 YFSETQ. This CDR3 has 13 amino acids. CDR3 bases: TGCGCCAGCAAAGCTGTTACCTACAATGAGCAGTTCTTC. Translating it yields CASKAVTYNEQFF.

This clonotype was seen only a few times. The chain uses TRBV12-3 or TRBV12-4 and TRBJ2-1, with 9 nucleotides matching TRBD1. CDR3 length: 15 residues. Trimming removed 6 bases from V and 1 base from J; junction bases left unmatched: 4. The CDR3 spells CASRETGGSYNEQFF. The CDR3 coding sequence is TGTGCCAGCAGAGAGACAGGGGGGTCCTACAATGAGCAGTTCTTC.

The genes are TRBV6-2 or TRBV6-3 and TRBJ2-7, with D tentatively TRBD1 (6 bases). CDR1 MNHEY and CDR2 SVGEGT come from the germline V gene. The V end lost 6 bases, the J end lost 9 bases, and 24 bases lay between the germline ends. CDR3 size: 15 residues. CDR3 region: CASSKIGTALRGQYF. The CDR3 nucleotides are TGTGCCAGCAGCAAGATCGGGACCGCACTCAGGGGGCAGTACTTC.

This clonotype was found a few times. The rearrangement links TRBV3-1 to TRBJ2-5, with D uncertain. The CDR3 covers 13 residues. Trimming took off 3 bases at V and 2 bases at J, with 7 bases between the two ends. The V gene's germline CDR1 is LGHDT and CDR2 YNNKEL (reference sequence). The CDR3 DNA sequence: TGTGCCAGCAGCCAGGGGAATCAAGAGACCCAGTACTTC. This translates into CASSQGNQETQYF.

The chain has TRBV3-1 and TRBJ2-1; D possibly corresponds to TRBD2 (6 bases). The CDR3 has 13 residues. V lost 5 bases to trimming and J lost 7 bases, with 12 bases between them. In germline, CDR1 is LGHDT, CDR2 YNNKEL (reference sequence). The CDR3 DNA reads TGTGCCAGCAGCTCCCTCCGGGGGAATGAGCAGTTCTTC. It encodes CASSSLRGNEQFF.

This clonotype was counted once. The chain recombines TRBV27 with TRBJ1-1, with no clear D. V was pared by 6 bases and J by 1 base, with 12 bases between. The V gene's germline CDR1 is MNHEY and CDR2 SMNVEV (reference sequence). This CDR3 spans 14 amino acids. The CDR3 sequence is CASSPTVGNTEAFF. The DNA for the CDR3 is TGTGCCAGCAGCCCCACGGTGGGGAACACTGAAGCTTTCTTT.

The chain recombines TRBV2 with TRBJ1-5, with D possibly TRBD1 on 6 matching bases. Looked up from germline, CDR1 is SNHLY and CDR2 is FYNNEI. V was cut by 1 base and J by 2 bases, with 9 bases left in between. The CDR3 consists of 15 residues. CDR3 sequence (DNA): TGTGCCAGCAGTGAAGAGGGGGTTGGCAATCAGCCCCAGCATTTT. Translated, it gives CASSEEGVGNQPQHF.

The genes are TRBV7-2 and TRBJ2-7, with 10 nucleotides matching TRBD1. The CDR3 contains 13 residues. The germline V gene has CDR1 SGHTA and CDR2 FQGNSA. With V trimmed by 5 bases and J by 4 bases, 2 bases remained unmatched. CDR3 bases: TGTGCCAGCAGCGCGGACAGGGGGTACGAGCAGTACTTC. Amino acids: CASSADRGYEQYF.

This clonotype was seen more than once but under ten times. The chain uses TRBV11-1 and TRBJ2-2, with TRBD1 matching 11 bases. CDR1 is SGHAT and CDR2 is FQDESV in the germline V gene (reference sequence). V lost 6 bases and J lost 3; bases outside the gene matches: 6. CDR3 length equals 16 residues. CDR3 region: CASRHRDRGYTGELFF. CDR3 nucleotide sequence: TGTGCCAGCAGACACCGGGACAGGGGGTACACCGGGGAGCTGTTTTTT.

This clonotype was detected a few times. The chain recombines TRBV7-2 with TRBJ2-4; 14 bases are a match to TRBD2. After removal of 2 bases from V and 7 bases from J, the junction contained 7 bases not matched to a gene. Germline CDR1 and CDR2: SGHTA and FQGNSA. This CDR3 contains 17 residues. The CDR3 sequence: CASSLRLAGGRGNIQYF. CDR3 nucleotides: TGTGCCAGCAGCTTACGACTAGCGGGAGGGAGGGGGAACATTCAGTACTTC.

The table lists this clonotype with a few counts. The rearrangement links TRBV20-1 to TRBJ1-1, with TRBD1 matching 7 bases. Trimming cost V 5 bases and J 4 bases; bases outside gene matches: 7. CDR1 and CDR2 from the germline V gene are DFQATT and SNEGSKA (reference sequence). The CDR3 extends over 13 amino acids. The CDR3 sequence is CSAPQGFGTEAFF. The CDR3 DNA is TGCAGTGCTCCACAGGGGTTCGGCACTGAAGCTTTCTTT.

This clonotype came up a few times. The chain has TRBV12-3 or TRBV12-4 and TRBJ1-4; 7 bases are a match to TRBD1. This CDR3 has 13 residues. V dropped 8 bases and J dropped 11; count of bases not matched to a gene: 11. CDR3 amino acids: CASYRQGDWKLFF. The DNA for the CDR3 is TGTGCCAGCTACCGACAGGGAGATTGGAAACTGTTTTTT.

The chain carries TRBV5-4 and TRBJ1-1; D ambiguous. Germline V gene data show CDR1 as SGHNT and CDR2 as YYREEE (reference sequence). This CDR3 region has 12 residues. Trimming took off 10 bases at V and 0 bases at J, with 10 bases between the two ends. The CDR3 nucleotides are TGTGCCGTATTAGGCATGAACACTGAAGCTTTCTTT. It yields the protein CAVLGMNTEAFF.

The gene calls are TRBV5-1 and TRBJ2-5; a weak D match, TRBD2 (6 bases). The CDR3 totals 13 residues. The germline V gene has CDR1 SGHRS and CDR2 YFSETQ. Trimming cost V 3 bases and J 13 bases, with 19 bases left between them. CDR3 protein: CASSSPPEGSRYF. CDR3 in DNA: TGCGCCAGCAGCTCCCCGCCGGAGGGCTCAAGGTACTTC.

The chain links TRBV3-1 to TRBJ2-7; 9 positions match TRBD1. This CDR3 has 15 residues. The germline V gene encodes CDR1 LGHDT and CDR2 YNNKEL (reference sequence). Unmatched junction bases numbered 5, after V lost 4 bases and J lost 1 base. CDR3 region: CASSPSGQGSYEQYF. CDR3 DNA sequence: TGTGCCAGCAGCCCTTCGGGACAGGGTTCCTACGAGCAGTACTTC.

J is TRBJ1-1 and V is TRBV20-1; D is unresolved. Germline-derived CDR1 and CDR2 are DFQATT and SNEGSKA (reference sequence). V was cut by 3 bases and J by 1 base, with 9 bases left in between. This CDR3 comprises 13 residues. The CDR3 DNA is TGCAGTGCTAGCGAGGGTGCGAACACTGAAGCTTTCTTT. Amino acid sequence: CSASEGANTEAFF.

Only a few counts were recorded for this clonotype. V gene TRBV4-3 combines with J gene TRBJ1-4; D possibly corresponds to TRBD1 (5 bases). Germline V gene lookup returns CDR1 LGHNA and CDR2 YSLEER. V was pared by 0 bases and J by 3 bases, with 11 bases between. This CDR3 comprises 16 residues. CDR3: CASSQDLGAANEKLFF. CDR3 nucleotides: TGCGCCAGCAGCCAAGATTTAGGGGCAGCTAATGAAAAACTGTTTTTT.

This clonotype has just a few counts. The CDR3 region is CATSFSTGTGGYTF. The CDR3 DNA follows: TGTGCCACCAGCTTCTCAACCGGGACAGGTGGCTACACCTTC. The chain links TRBV15 to TRBJ1-2, with 8 bases matching TRBD1. The germline V gene has CDR1 LNHNV and CDR2 YYDKDF (reference sequence). This CDR3 has 14 amino acids. The V and J ends lost 5 bases and 7 bases, in that order; junction bases with no gene match: 9.

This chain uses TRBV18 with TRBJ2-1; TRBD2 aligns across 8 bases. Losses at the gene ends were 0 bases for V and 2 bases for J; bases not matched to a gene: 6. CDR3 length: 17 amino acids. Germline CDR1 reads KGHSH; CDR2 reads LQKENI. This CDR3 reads CASSPPPGLVTYNEQFF. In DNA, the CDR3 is TGTGCCAGCTCACCACCTCCGGGACTAGTAACCTACAATGAGCAGTTCTTC.

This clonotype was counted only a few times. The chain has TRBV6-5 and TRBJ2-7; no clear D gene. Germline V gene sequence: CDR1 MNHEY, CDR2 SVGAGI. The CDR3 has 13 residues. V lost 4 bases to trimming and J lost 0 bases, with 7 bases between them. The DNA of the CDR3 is TGTGCCAGCAGTTCCCCAGTCTCCTACGAGCAGTACTTC. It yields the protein CASSSPVSYEQYF.

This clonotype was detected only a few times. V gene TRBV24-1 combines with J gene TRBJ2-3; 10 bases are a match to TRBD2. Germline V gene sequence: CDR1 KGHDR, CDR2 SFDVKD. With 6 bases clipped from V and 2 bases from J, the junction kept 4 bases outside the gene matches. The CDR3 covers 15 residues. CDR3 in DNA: TGTGCCACCAGTAGGCTAGCGGGGGACACAGATACGCAGTATTTT. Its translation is CATSRLAGDTDTQYF.

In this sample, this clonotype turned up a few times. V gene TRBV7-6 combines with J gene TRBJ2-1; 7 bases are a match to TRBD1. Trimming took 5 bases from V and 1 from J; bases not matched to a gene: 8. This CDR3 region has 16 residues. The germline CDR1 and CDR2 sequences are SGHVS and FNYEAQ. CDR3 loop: CASSHWTGDSYNEQFF. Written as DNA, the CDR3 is TGTGCCAGCAGCCACTGGACAGGCGATTCCTACAATGAGCAGTTCTTC.